This T cell receptor (beta chain) was sequenced during a study of CD8+ T cells in alopecia areata. Study overall: Treated patients received oral tofacitinib, 5 to 10 mg twice daily. The study, taken as a whole, reports: Scalp lesions, especially in alopecia totalis/universalis, had higher clonality than normal scalp. Many expanded lesional clones persisted in scalp and blood during tofacitinib treatment.

The CDR3 sequence is 14 residues long. V shed 4 bases and J 4 bases; nucleotides not matched to a gene: 5. In germline, CDR1 is SGDLS, CDR2 YYNGEE. RNA was isolated and reverse transcribed to cDNA, the sequencing template. Only in-frame clones appear in the TCRdb table, and some are missing; sequencing was by immunoSEQ multiplex PCR. The profile shows over 250,000 clones, 60% of them singletons. As for treatment: oral pan-JAK inhibitor, 5-10 mg twice daily. PBMCs were stained for CD3, CD4 and CD8, and CD4+ and CD8+ T cells were sorted. Concerning this clone itself: Its antigen is currently unknown.

The chain combines TRBV9 with TRBJ2-1; 7 positions agree with TRBD1. The sequencing here drew on CD4+ T cells sorted from blood, taken at week 52, from a patient treated with tofacitinib. The clonotype comes from a human donor with alopecia areata. CDR3 in amino acids: CASSFQGQYNEQFF. In DNA form, the CDR3 reads TGTGCCAGCAGCTTCCAGGGACAGTACAATGAGCAGTTCTTC.